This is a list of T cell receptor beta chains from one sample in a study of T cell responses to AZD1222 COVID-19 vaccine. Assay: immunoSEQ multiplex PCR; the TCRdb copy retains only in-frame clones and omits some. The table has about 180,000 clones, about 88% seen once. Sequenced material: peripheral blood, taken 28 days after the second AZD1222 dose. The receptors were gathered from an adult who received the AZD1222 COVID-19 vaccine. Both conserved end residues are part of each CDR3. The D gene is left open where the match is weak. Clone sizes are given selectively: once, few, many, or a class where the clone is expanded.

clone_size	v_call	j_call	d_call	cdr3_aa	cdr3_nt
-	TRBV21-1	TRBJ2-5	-	CASSLGGGETQYF	TGTGCCAGCAGTTTAGGGGGGGGAGAGACCCAGTACTTC
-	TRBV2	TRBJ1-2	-	CASSDGIYGYTF	TGTGCCAGCAGTGATGGGATCTATGGCTACACCTTC
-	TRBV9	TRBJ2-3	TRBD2	CASSVSGRGTDTQYF	TGTGCCAGCAGCGTTAGCGGGAGGGGCACAGATACGCAGTATTTT
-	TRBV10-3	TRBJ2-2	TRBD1	CAINTGAGELFF	TGTGCCATCAATACAGGGGCCGGGGAGCTGTTTTTT
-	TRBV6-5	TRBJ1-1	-	CASDRMVTEAFF	TGTGCCAGCGATAGGATGGTCACTGAAGCTTTCTTT
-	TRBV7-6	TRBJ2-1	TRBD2	CASSPEGLAAEQFF	TGTGCCAGCAGCCCTGAGGGGCTAGCGGCCGAGCAGTTCTTC
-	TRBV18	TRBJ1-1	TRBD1	CASSPLTGGNTEAFF	TGTGCCAGCTCACCCCTCACAGGGGGGAACACTGAAGCTTTCTTT
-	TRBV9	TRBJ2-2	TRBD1	CASSAQGADTGELFF	TGTGCCAGCAGCGCACAGGGGGCGGACACCGGGGAGCTGTTTTTT
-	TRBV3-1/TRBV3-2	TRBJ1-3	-	CASSQGQSGNTIYF	TGTGCCAGCAGCCAAGGGCAGTCTGGAAACACCATATATTTT
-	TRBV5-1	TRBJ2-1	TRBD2	CASSLLAGAGEQFF	TGCGCCAGCAGCTTGTTAGCGGGAGCGGGTGAGCAGTTCTTC
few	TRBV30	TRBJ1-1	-	CAWRFQGRDTEAFF	TGTGCCTGGAGGTTCCAGGGACGGGACACTGAAGCTTTCTTT
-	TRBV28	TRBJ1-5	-	CASSLTGNQPQHF	TGTGCCAGCAGTTTGACAGGAAATCAGCCCCAGCATTTT
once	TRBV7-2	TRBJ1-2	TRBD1	CASSFTGGLGYTF	TGTGCCAGCAGCTTTACAGGGGGCCTTGGCTACACCTTC
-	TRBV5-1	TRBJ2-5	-	CASSLGGPQETQYF	TGCGCCAGCAGCTTGGGCGGTCCACAAGAGACCCAGTACTTC
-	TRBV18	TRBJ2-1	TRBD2	CASSPGRGEGPSDEQFF	TGTGCCAGCTCACCCGGCCGGGGGGAAGGGCCTTCGGATGAGCAGTTCTTC
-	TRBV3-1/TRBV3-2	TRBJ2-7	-	CASSRDGSYEQYF	TGTGCCAGCAGCCGGGACGGCTCCTACGAGCAGTACTTC
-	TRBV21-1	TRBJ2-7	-	CASIKVAGAQYF	TGTGCCAGCATTAAAGTAGCGGGAGCCCAGTACTTC
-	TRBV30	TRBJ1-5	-	CAWSGGGNQPQHF	TGTGCCTGGAGCGGCGGGGGGAATCAGCCCCAGCATTTT
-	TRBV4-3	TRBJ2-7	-	CASSQRGGPSSYEQYF	TGCGCCAGCAGCCAAAGGGGCGGGCCGAGCTCCTACGAGCAGTACTTC
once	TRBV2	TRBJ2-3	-	CASRVDTQYF	TGTGCCAGTCGAGTGGATACGCAGTATTTT
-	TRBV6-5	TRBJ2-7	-	CASMRPRDGTFEQYF	TGTGCCAGCATGAGACCCCGGGACGGGACCTTTGAGCAGTACTTC
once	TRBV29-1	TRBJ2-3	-	CSVPGTTLDTQYF	TGCAGCGTCCCGGGGACAACCTTGGATACGCAGTATTTT
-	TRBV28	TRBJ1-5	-	CASSSPTDNQPQHF	TGTGCCAGCAGTTCCCCCACGGACAATCAGCCCCAGCATTTT
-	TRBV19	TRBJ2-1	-	CASSIDRSSYNEQFF	TGTGCCAGTAGTATAGACCGCAGCTCCTACAATGAGCAGTTCTTC
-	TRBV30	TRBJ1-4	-	CAAQDAGTGGLFF	TGTGCCGCCCAGGACGCAGGGACGGGGGGACTGTTTTTT
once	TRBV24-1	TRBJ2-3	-	CATSDGAGSTDTQYF	TGTGCCACCAGTGATGGAGCGGGTAGCACAGATACGCAGTATTTT
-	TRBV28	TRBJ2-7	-	CASSLKLGREQYF	TGTGCCAGCAGTTTAAAACTAGGACGAGAGCAGTACTTC
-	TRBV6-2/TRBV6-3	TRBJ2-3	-	CASSQGDTQYF	TGTGCCAGCAGCCAGGGGGATACGCAGTATTTT
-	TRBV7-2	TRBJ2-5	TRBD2	CASGLRGGAEYF	TGTGCCAGTGGCCTCCGCGGGGGGGCTGAGTACTTC
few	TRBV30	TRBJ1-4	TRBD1	CAWSTGGNEKLFF	TGTGCCTGGAGTACAGGGGGGAATGAAAAACTGTTTTTT
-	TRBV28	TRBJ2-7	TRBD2	CASSLGAAGVGYEQYF	TGTGCCAGCAGCCTCGGGGCAGCGGGAGTCGGCTACGAGCAGTACTTC
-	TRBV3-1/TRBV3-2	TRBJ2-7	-	CASSQVAAEQYF	TGTGCCAGCAGCCAGGTGGCAGCCGAGCAGTACTTC
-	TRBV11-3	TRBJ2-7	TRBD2	CASSPTSGALSEQYF	TGTGCCAGCAGCCCGACTAGCGGGGCCCTCAGCGAGCAGTACTTC
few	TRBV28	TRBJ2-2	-	CASLSTGELFF	TGTGCCAGCCTATCCACCGGGGAGCTGTTTTTT
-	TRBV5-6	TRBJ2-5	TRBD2	CASSSPTGTSGSETQYF	TGTGCCAGCAGCTCGCCCACCGGGACTAGCGGGAGTGAGACCCAGTACTTC
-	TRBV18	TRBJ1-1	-	CASSPPGGKEAFF	TGTGCCAGCTCACCACCGGGGGGGAAAGAAGCTTTCTTT
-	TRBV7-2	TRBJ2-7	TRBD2	CASSSRLAGGDEQYF	TGTGCCAGCAGCTCCAGACTAGCGGGAGGCGACGAGCAGTACTTC
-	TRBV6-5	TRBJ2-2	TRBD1	CASSSRGTGLTGELFF	TGTGCCAGCAGTTCCCGGGGGACAGGGCTCACCGGGGAGCTGTTTTTT
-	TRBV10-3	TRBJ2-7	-	CAISDRDTNSYEQYF	TGTGCCATCAGTGACCGGGACACCAACTCCTACGAGCAGTACTTC
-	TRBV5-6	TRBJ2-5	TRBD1	CASNVGQGPGETQYF	TGTGCCAGCAACGTGGGACAGGGGCCCGGAGAGACCCAGTACTTC